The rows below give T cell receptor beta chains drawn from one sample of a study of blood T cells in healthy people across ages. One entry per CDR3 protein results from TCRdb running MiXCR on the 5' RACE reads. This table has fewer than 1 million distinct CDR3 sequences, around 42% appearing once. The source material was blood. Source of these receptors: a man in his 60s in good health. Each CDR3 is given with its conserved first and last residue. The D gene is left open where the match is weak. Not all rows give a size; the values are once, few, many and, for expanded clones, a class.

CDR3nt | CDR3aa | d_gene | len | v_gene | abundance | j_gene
TGTGCCAGCAGGCCCGCTGGTTCTGTCGGCTCCTACGAGCAGTTCTTC | CASRPAGSVGSYEQFF | . | 16 | TRBV6-6 | . | TRBJ2-1
TGTGCCAGCAGCTTAACGACTCCTCGGGGTGGCTACACCTTC | CASSLTTPRGGYTF | . | 14 | TRBV7-9 | . | TRBJ1-2
TGCAGTGCGGTGGACTACGAGCAGTACTTC | CSAVDYEQYF | . | 10 | TRBV20-1 | once | TRBJ2-7
TGTGCCAGCAGCTTTCCCCGGGACAGTGGTTCCTACGAGCAGTACTTC | CASSFPRDSGSYEQYF | TRBD1 | 16 | TRBV7-2 | few | TRBJ2-7
TGTGCCAGCAGCCAAGTCTCCAGTGGTATGAGCTCCTACAATGAGCAGTTCTTC | CASSQVSSGMSSYNEQFF | . | 18 | TRBV14 | . | TRBJ2-1
TGTGCCAGCAGAACCCTCCCCGACACTGAAGCTTTCTTT | CASRTLPDTEAFF | . | 13 | TRBV6-6 | few | TRBJ1-1
TGTGCCAGCAGCTTAGTTGGGGGGACAGGGGGCCGGCAGCCCCAGCATTTT | CASSLVGGTGGRQPQHF | TRBD1 | 17 | TRBV7-9 | few | TRBJ1-5
TGTGCCAGCAGCGCAGTCGGGGTCAATGAGCAGTTCTTC | CASSAVGVNEQFF | . | 13 | TRBV7-9 | few | TRBJ2-1
TGTGCCAGCAGCTTCTCCAGCCGCGGCCCCTACGAGCAGTACTTC | CASSFSSRGPYEQYF | . | 15 | TRBV7-2 | . | TRBJ2-7
TGTGCCAGCAGTCCGACCTTCATGGGGGGATTGGGCTCTGGGGCCAACGTCCTGACTTTC | CASSPTFMGGLGSGANVLTF | . | 20 | TRBV28 | few | TRBJ2-6
TGCGCCAGCAGTCGTCAGGAGAACACTGAAGCTTTCTTT | CASSRQENTEAFF | . | 13 | TRBV4-1 | . | TRBJ1-1
TGTGCCAGCAGACGAGGACAGGGTGTTAATACTGAAGCTTTCTTT | CASRRGQGVNTEAFF | TRBD1 | 15 | TRBV7-9 | . | TRBJ1-1
TGTGCCAGCAGCTTAGGGGATGGGCGAGCTTTCTTT | CASSLGDGRAFF | . | 12 | TRBV7-2 | . | TRBJ1-1
TGCGCCAGCAGCCGATTAAGACAGGGGAACAATGAGCAGTTCTTC | CASSRLRQGNNEQFF | TRBD1 | 15 | TRBV5-1 | few | TRBJ2-1
TGTGCCAGCAGTTACGTAGGGAGCACAGATACGCAGTATTTT | CASSYVGSTDTQYF | . | 14 | TRBV6-6 | many | TRBJ2-3
TGTGCCAGCAGTTTAGGGCAGGGGGGTGGGGCCAACGTCCTGACTTTC | CASSLGQGGGANVLTF | . | 16 | TRBV12-3/TRBV12-4 | few | TRBJ2-6
TGTGCCAGCAGCCCCTCAGACGGTTACCAAGCTTTCTTT | CASSPSDGYQAFF | . | 13 | TRBV27 | . | TRBJ1-1